The sequence of this TCR beta chain was determined in a study of blood T cells in healthy people across ages. CDR1 MDHEN and CDR2 SYDVKM come from the germline V gene. CDR3 length equals 12 residues. Trimming cost V 4 bases and J 4 bases, with 5 bases left between them. In regard to this clonotype: Its antigen remains unknown.

Notes on the study in general: Naive CD4+ cells and diversity were both higher in long-lived donors than in aged donors.

Using a J-beta primer mix together with a sample-barcoded 5' primer, a second PCR was run for about 6 to 12 cycles. Each CDR3 protein is one row after TCRdb ran MiXCR on the 5' RACE reads. The data hold approximately 780,000 distinct CDR3 sequences, with around 25% observed a single time. The sample also formed part of further work on T cells of mothers and their children.

Sequenced sample: blood. The sequence came from a boy younger than 18 in good health. The rearrangement joins TRBV28 to TRBJ1-5; D not resolved. The chain's CDR3 is CASSSLNQPQHF. The CDR3 bases are TGTGCCAGCAGTTCCCTTAATCAGCCCCAGCATTTT.